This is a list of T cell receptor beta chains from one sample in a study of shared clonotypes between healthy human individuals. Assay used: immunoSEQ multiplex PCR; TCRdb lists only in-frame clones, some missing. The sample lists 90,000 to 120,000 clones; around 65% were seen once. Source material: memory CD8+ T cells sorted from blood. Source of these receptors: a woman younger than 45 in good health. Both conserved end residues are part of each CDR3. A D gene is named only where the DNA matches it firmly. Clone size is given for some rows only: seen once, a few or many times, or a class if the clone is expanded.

TGTGCCAGCGGGTATGGCTACACCTTC | CASGYGYTF | TRBJ1-2 | NA | NA | TRBV6-8
TGTGCCAGCAGCTTAAGCGTGAGCTCGTCTCAGCCCCAGCATTTT | CASSLSVSSSQPQHF | TRBJ1-5 | many | NA | TRBV11-2
TGTGCCAGCGGAAAACCAGGGGGCACTGAAGCTTTCTTT | CASGKPGGTEAFF | TRBJ1-1 | few | TRBD1 | TRBV19
TGTGCCAGCTCACTGGCACAGGGATCGGCCTACGAGCAGTACTTC | CASSLAQGSAYEQYF | TRBJ2-7 | NA | NA | TRBV18
TGTGCCAGCAGCTTGGAGGCCTTCATAGCGGCGAATTCCTACGAGCAGTACTTC | CASSLEAFIAANSYEQYF | TRBJ2-7 | NA | NA | TRBV5-5
TGTGCCAGCAGTGGGGACGGCTACGAGCAGTACTTC | CASSGDGYEQYF | TRBJ2-7 | NA | NA | TRBV9
TGTGCCAGCAGTGAGAGCGAGACCTACGAGCAGTACTTC | CASSESETYEQYF | TRBJ2-7 | NA | NA | TRBV6-1
TGCGCCAGCAGCTTGGTCGATGGGGTTAATGGCTACACCTTC | CASSLVDGVNGYTF | TRBJ1-2 | NA | NA | TRBV5-1
TGCAGCGTTGTGGGGGTGGGAGGCGGCTACACCTTC | CSVVGVGGGYTF | TRBJ1-2 | NA | NA | TRBV29-1
TGTGCCAGCAGTCGCGGGACTAGCGGATACAATGAGCAGTTCTTC | CASSRGTSGYNEQFF | TRBJ2-1 | once | TRBD2 | TRBV9
TGCGCCAGCAGCAACTCAGGGGGTGAGCAGTACTTC | CASSNSGGEQYF | TRBJ2-7 | once | TRBD1 | TRBV5-1
TGTGCCAGCAGCTCGAAGACACCAAGCTCTGGAAACACCATATATTTT | CASSSKTPSSGNTIYF | TRBJ1-3 | NA | NA | TRBV11-2
TGTGCCACCAGCAGAGATGATAGCGGGAGCCACGAGCAGTACTTC | CATSRDDSGSHEQYF | TRBJ2-7 | once | TRBD2 | TRBV15
TGTGCCAGCAGCTTAGAGGCTCGGAACACTGAAGCTTTCTTT | CASSLEARNTEAFF | TRBJ1-1 | NA | NA | TRBV7-8
TGTGCCAGCAGCTTAGGGGAATGGGAGACCCAGTACTTC | CASSLGEWETQYF | TRBJ2-5 | NA | NA | TRBV7-2
TGTGCCAGCAGCTTTCTTCCGGGAAACTACGAGCAGTACTTC | CASSFLPGNYEQYF | TRBJ2-7 | once | NA | TRBV7-2
TGTGCCAGCAGTCGTCCCGGGCAGTTGCCCTACGAGCAGTACTTC | CASSRPGQLPYEQYF | TRBJ2-7 | NA | NA | TRBV14
TGTGCCAGCAGCCACGGGACAGCAGATACGCAGTATTTT | CASSHGTADTQYF | TRBJ2-3 | NA | TRBD1 | TRBV14
TGTGCCAGCAAGCTCAAACAAAGTCGGGCCAACGTCCTGACTTTC | CASKLKQSRANVLTF | TRBJ2-6 | NA | NA | TRBV9
TGTGCCAGCAGTTTAAGCGGGGGGGAAGGTGGTGAGCAGTTCTTC | CASSLSGGEGGEQFF | TRBJ2-1 | NA | TRBD2 | TRBV6-6
TGTGCCACCAGCAGAGATACGGGGACAGGGCCAGATACGCAGTATTTT | CATSRDTGTGPDTQYF | TRBJ2-3 | NA | TRBD1 | TRBV15
TGTGCCAGCAGACCAATTCGACAGGGAAGCACTGAAGCTTTCTTT | CASRPIRQGSTEAFF | TRBJ1-1 | medium-sized | TRBD1 | TRBV28
TGTGCCAGCAGCGAAGACAGTTCCTCTGGGGCCAACGTCCTGACTTTC | CASSEDSSSGANVLTF | TRBJ2-6 | NA | NA | TRBV4-2
TGTGCCAGCACGTGGGGCTTCGGCGGATCCGAGCAGTACTTC | CASTWGFGGSEQYF | TRBJ2-7 | NA | NA | TRBV2
TGTGCCAGCAGTGAAGAGACAGAAGCTTTCTTT | CASSEETEAFF | TRBJ1-1 | once | NA | TRBV25-1
TGTGCCAGCAGTGCCACGAGCAATCAGCCCCAGCATTTT | CASSATSNQPQHF | TRBJ1-5 | NA | NA | TRBV6-4
TGTGCCAGCAGTTTGGGGACTAGCGGGAAGAATGAGCAGTTCTTC | CASSLGTSGKNEQFF | TRBJ2-1 | once | TRBD2 | TRBV27
TGTGCCAGCAGTGGGTCCGGACAGGGGATGACCTACGAGCAGTACTTC | CASSGSGQGMTYEQYF | TRBJ2-7 | NA | TRBD1 | TRBV25-1
TGCGCCAGCAGCTGGCGGGAGGGGATTTTAGATACGCAGTATTTT | CASSWREGILDTQYF | TRBJ2-3 | NA | TRBD2 | TRBV5-1
TGTGCCATCAGTGAGTCAAGGTCCGCGGGAGCAGACGAGCAGTACTTC | CAISESRSAGADEQYF | TRBJ2-7 | NA | TRBD2 | TRBV10-3
TGTGCCAGCAGGACAGGGGGCGCCCATGAGCAGTTCTTC | CASRTGGAHEQFF | TRBJ2-1 | NA | TRBD1 | TRBV11-2
TGTGCCAGCAGCCCACCCGGGCCCTTTAATGAAAAACTGTTTTTT | CASSPPGPFNEKLFF | TRBJ1-4 | NA | NA | TRBV28
TGTGCCAGCAGCTTAGCAGTGGCGGGAGTTGACGAGCAGTACTTC | CASSLAVAGVDEQYF | TRBJ2-7 | NA | TRBD2 | TRBV11-2
TGCGCCAGCAGCTTGGGTGCTGGGGCCAACGTCCTGACTTTC | CASSLGAGANVLTF | TRBJ2-6 | NA | NA | TRBV5-1
TGTGCCAGTAGTACCCTCCCGACAGGGAAGGATTTTAGCAATCAGCCCCAGCATTTT | CASSTLPTGKDFSNQPQHF | TRBJ1-5 | NA | TRBD1 | TRBV19
TGTGCCAGCAGCCGACAGGCCCTGAACACTGAAGCTTTCTTT | CASSRQALNTEAFF | TRBJ1-1 | NA | NA | TRBV14
TGTGCCAGCAGTAAAGGGCCGACAAAGCTAGCCAAAAACATTCAGTACTTC | CASSKGPTKLAKNIQYF | TRBJ2-4 | once | NA | TRBV27
TGCGCCAGCAGCCAAGAATATGCGGGGTTTGGGGAGCAGTACTTC | CASSQEYAGFGEQYF | TRBJ2-7 | NA | NA | TRBV4-1
TGTGCCAGCAGTGAACCCAGGGGGGAAGCTGAAGCTTTCTTT | CASSEPRGEAEAFF | TRBJ1-1 | NA | TRBD1 | TRBV25-1
TGTGCCAGCAGGTGGTGGGGGACAAAATACAATGAGCAGTTCTTC | CASRWWGTKYNEQFF | TRBJ2-1 | NA | NA | TRBV11-2
TGTGCCAGCAGTAACTGGGACGGGCGTAACTATGGCTACACCTTC | CASSNWDGRNYGYTF | TRBJ1-2 | NA | NA | TRBV6-4
TGTGCCAGCAGCGCCCAGCGGGAGCCCGCGGGTGAGCAGTTCTTC | CASSAQREPAGEQFF | TRBJ2-1 | few | TRBD2 | TRBV9
TGTGCCAGCAGCCAAGATGGGACTAGCGGCTCCTACGAGCAGTACTTC | CASSQDGTSGSYEQYF | TRBJ2-7 | NA | TRBD2 | TRBV7-8
TGTGCCATCCGCAGGACAGGGACGAACAATGAGCAGTTCTTC | CAIRRTGTNNEQFF | TRBJ2-1 | few | TRBD1 | TRBV2
TGTGCCAGCAGTCGAGCAGCTAGGAGACAGCCCCAGCATTTT | CASSRAARRQPQHF | TRBJ1-5 | NA | NA | TRBV28
TGTGCGTTAAAGCAGGGGACCTATAATTCACCCCTCCACTTT | CALKQGTYNSPLHF | TRBJ1-6 | NA | NA | TRBV30
TGTGCCAGCAGGCGACAGGGAGAGTTTGGAAACACCATATATTTT | CASRRQGEFGNTIYF | TRBJ1-3 | few | TRBD1 | TRBV5-6
TGCGGGAAAAAGCGCTTCACCCTGAACTACGCGGAGTACTTC | CGKKRFTLNYAEYF | TRBJ2-7 | NA | NA | TRBV5-1
TGTGCCAGTGAAACAGGGGGCAACTATGGCTACACCTTC | CASETGGNYGYTF | TRBJ1-2 | once | TRBD1 | TRBV19
TGTGCCAGCAGTGGTGACAGTGCCCTCGGCGCTGAAGCTTTCTTT | CASSGDSALGAEAFF | TRBJ1-1 | many | NA | TRBV6-1
TGTGCCAGCAGACCACTCGGGGATAGCGGCGAGACCCAGTACTTC | CASRPLGDSGETQYF | TRBJ2-5 | NA | NA | TRBV6-6
TGTGCCAGCAGCCCCCTAAGCACAGGGAGTCCCACTGAAGCTTTCTTT | CASSPLSTGSPTEAFF | TRBJ1-1 | NA | NA | TRBV7-9
TGTGCCAGCAGCCCCGAGGCGGGACAGGGGGACAATGAGCAGTTCTTC | CASSPEAGQGDNEQFF | TRBJ2-1 | NA | TRBD1 | TRBV4-2